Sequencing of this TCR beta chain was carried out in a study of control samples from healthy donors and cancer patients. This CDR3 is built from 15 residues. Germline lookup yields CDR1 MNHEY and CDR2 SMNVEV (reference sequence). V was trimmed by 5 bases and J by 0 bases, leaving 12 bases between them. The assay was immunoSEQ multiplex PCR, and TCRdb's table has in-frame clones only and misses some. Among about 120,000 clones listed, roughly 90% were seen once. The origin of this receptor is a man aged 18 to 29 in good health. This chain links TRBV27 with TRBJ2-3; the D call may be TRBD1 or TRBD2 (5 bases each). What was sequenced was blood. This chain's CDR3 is CASSPYRTSTDTQYF. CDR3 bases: TGTGCCAGCAGTCCCTACAGGACTAGCACAGATACGCAGTATTTT.